Listed below are T cell receptor beta chains from one sample, sequenced in a study of shared clonotypes between healthy human individuals. Profiled with immunoSEQ multiplex PCR; TCRdb holds only in-frame clones, not every one. Of under 850,000 clones listed, nearly 95% were seen once; the top ten hold 24%. The sample comprised naive CD8+ T cells sorted from blood. The receptor set was obtained from a man aged 30 to 39 in good health. Both conserved end residues are trimmed from each CDR3. Each record gives: V gene, clone size, CDR3 protein. Clone size is shown for a subset of rows, as once, few, many or a class of expanded clone.

>TRBV6-1|NA
ASSEVWRGGAYEQY
>TRBV7-3|NA
ASSPTGNLNEQF
>TRBV4-3|once
ASSQGGRGVYEQY
>TRBV7-9|NA
ASSLEGGQETQY
>TRBV4-1|NA
ASSQELAGVGDTQY
>TRBV5-4|NA
ASSSSSGGNGYT
>TRBV7-6|few
ASSLDSYTEAF
>TRBV9|NA
ASSVEASGRDEQF
>TRBV18|NA
ASSPPVGTTKNIQY
>TRBV6-5|NA
ASSQGTGAQNIQY
>TRBV4-1|NA
ASSQDGGRGLNEQF
>TRBV10-3|once
AIGTSAQETQY
>TRBV19|NA
ASSPTGLPYAQETQY
>TRBV27|NA
ASSFGTPGGEQY
>TRBV7-9|NA
ASSLEARRYEQY
>TRBV9|once
ASSPGRTGGYEQY
>TRBV28|NA
ASSYGTGSYRY
>TRBV15|NA
ATSRAEEQETQY
>TRBV9|NA
ASTSAGAPQETQY
>TRBV28|NA
ASSPRGADEQY
>TRBV9|NA
ASRGHPNYGYT
>TRBV25-1|NA
ASSVVGEDTEAF
>TRBV5-1|NA
ASSLALGEAGELF
>TRBV28|once
ASSLYRGSEQY
>TRBV7-9|NA
ASRKGGQGNNEQF
>TRBV7-9|NA
ASSLSFGLAGTYEQY
>TRBV27|NA
ASSLVIAGVGPYEQY
>TRBV14|NA
ASSQVRYEQY
>TRBV28|NA
ASSLYGDEQY
>TRBV6-6|NA
ASHGTSGSRAETQY
>TRBV2|NA
ASSPGQSSTDTQY
>TRBV2|NA
ASSGLAGAYEQY
>TRBV7-9|NA
ASSWSGEQY
>TRBV18|NA
ASQVQGNTEAF
>TRBV5-4|few
ASSSDRMKNTGELF
>TRBV19|NA
ASSIAELAASYNEQF
>TRBV29-1|NA
SVVVGGEAF
>TRBV6-1|NA
ASSESRTLYGYT
>TRBV10-2|NA
ASRATRRDSTDTQY
>TRBV5-1|NA
ASSLLLAGGPSGELF
>TRBV28|NA
ASSLPRTSGTIYNEQF
>TRBV11-2|NA
ASSLDGQGALGETQY
>TRBV27|once
ASSLLGLAGDYEQY
>TRBV5-1|once
ASSLERDYNEQF
>TRBV6-6|NA
ASSYSSQPQH
>TRBV11-2|NA
ASSTGTSHGAF
>TRBV29-1|NA
SVGGHENTGELF
>TRBV7-2|NA
ASSRTSGNEQF
>TRBV5-1|NA
ASSSYGASYEQY
>TRBV7-8|NA
ASSLGRFQETQY
>TRBV6-6|NA
ASHGGPDEQY
>TRBV2|NA
ASSEYRTSGTYEQY
>TRBV11-2|NA
ASSFTRGLGLAGKNEQF
>TRBV28|NA
ASSLPRGISYEQY